A selection of T cell receptor beta chains follows, all from one sample in a study of cytomegalovirus exposure and HLA in healthy donors. The table came from immunoSEQ multiplex PCR; TCRdb's copy has only in-frame clones and leaves some out. The sample lists more than 150,000 clones; roughly 80% were seen once. The specimen sequenced was PBMCs. The receptors stem from a girl under 18 in good health and CMV-seropositive. Each CDR3 is given with its conserved first and last residue. The D gene is left open where the match is weak. Size tells how often a clone was seen (once, few, many) or the class of an expanded clone, and some rows leave it out.

j_call,d_call,clone_size,v_call,cdr3_nt,cdr3_aa
TRBJ1-1,TRBD1,.,TRBV29-1,TGCAGCGTTGACCGACAGGGGAAAGAGGCAGCTTTCTTT,CSVDRQGKEAAFF
TRBJ2-7,TRBD1,few,TRBV27,TGTGCCAGCAGTCTAACCCCGGACAGGGCCTACGAGCAGTACTTC,CASSLTPDRAYEQYF
TRBJ1-2,TRBD1,.,TRBV5-1,TGCGCCAGCAGCTTATGGACAGGGAACTATGGCTACACCTTC,CASSLWTGNYGYTF
TRBJ2-1,.,.,TRBV13,TGTGCCAGCGGTTCCAATCAGGGGAAGAATGAGCAGTTCTTC,CASGSNQGKNEQFF
TRBJ2-6,.,.,TRBV30,TGTGCCTGGAGTTTAGGGGCCAACGTCCTGACTTTC,CAWSLGANVLTF
TRBJ2-1,TRBD1,few,TRBV29-1,TGCAGCGGCTCCGGGACAGGACCCTACAATGAGCAGTTCTTC,CSGSGTGPYNEQFF
TRBJ2-3,.,.,TRBV6-4,TGTGCCAGCAGTGACTCTCACAGGGGAGGAGATACGCAGTATTTT,CASSDSHRGGDTQYF
TRBJ1-5,.,.,TRBV19,TGTGCCAGTAGTGTGGACTCGGCCCAGCATTTT,CASSVDSAQHF
TRBJ2-7,TRBD1,.,TRBV30,TGTGCCTGGACCCACCAGGGGGTACCCGAGCAGTACTTC,CAWTHQGVPEQYF
TRBJ1-5,TRBD1,.,TRBV6-5,TGTGCCAGCAGTTACTCGATCACAGGGGAACAGCCCCAGCATTTT,CASSYSITGEQPQHF
TRBJ2-7,TRBD1,.,TRBV11-2,TGTGCCAGCAGCTCCGGGACAGGGCCGTACGAGCAGTACTTC,CASSSGTGPYEQYF
TRBJ1-2,.,.,TRBV18,TGTGCCAGCTCACTGGACAGCGACTATGGCTACACCTTC,CASSLDSDYGYTF
TRBJ1-1,.,.,TRBV25-1,TGTGCCAGCACCCGATGGGGGGGTCTGGACACTGAAGCTTTCTTT,CASTRWGGLDTEAFF
TRBJ2-5,.,once,TRBV5-4,TGTGCCAGCCAACGGGACTTGTCGTACCAAGAGACCCAGTACTTC,CASQRDLSYQETQYF
TRBJ2-1,.,.,TRBV2,TGTGCCAGCAGTGGAACAGGGAATGAGCAGTTCTTC,CASSGTGNEQFF
TRBJ2-7,TRBD1,.,TRBV5-6,TGTGCCAGCAGCTACGGGACAGCCTACGAGCAGTACTTC,CASSYGTAYEQYF
TRBJ2-6,.,.,TRBV5-4,TGTGCCAGCAGCCCCCTAGAGGCCTCTGGGGCCAACGTCCTGACTTTC,CASSPLEASGANVLTF
TRBJ1-3,.,.,TRBV30,TGTGCCTGGGCGGGACTCTCTGGAAACACCATATATTTT,CAWAGLSGNTIYF
TRBJ2-1,.,.,TRBV7-9,TGTGCCAGCAGCTGGGGGCCGACGGCTGAGCAGTTCTTC,CASSWGPTAEQFF
TRBJ1-4,.,.,TRBV7-9,TGTGCCAGCAGCTTAGTTGGGGGCCTCGGAACTAATGAAAAACTGTTTTTT,CASSLVGGLGTNEKLFF
TRBJ1-2,.,.,TRBV11-2,TGTGCCAGCAGCTTAGAGAGGAACTATGGCTACACCTTC,CASSLERNYGYTF
TRBJ2-2,.,.,TRBV6-5,TGTGCCAGCAGTTACCAAGGGGTCCAAAGCGGGGAGCTGTTTTTT,CASSYQGVQSGELFF
TRBJ1-2,.,.,TRBV4-1,TGCGCCAGCAGCCAAGAGTCCGGGGAGATCTATGGCTACACCTTC,CASSQESGEIYGYTF
TRBJ1-3,.,.,TRBV28,TGTGCCAGCTCCGGTTCACCTGGAAACACCATATATTTT,CASSGSPGNTIYF
TRBJ2-1,TRBD2,.,TRBV5-1,TGCGCCAGCAGCTTGGGTTCGGGGGGAGGGCCTTATAATGAGCAGTTCTTC,CASSLGSGGGPYNEQFF
TRBJ1-1,TRBD1,.,TRBV11-2,TGTGCCAGCAGCTTTGGTGACAGGGCCTATAACACTGAAGCTTTCTTT,CASSFGDRAYNTEAFF
TRBJ2-7,.,.,TRBV7-2,TGTGCCAGCAGCCTCCGGGGTTCCTACGAGCAGTACTTC,CASSLRGSYEQYF
TRBJ2-1,.,.,TRBV7-7,TGTGCTAGCAGCTTGGACATAAGCTCCTACAATGAGCAGTTCTTC,CASSLDISSYNEQFF
TRBJ2-1,TRBD2,.,TRBV5-1,TGCGCCAGCAGCTTGTGGCTAGCGGGAGGAAACTACAATGAGCAGTTCTTC,CASSLWLAGGNYNEQFF
TRBJ2-7,.,.,TRBV6-6,TGTGCCAGCAGTCCTGACCGGGCAAGGGGCTTCTACGAGCAGTACTTC,CASSPDRARGFYEQYF
TRBJ2-3,TRBD2,.,TRBV6-5,TGTGCCAGCAATCCACTAGCGGGCACAGATACGCAGTATTTT,CASNPLAGTDTQYF
TRBJ2-3,.,.,TRBV7-9,TGTGCCAGCAGCTTAGAGGTAGCGGGCACAGATACGCAGTATTTT,CASSLEVAGTDTQYF
TRBJ2-4,.,.,TRBV5-1,TGCGCCAGCAGCTTGGGGCACGCCGTGCTTGCCAAAAACATTCAGTACTTC,CASSLGHAVLAKNIQYF
TRBJ2-2,TRBD2,.,TRBV7-9,TGTGCCAGCAGCCGGGGACTAGAATTTAACGGGGAGCTGTTTTTT,CASSRGLEFNGELFF
TRBJ1-2,TRBD1,.,TRBV5-1,TGCGCCAGCAGCCCCACAGGGGGCGCCGACTATGGCTACACCTTC,CASSPTGGADYGYTF
TRBJ1-2,TRBD1,.,TRBV6-4,TGTGCCAGCAGTCCATATCCCGGGACAGGGCTAGACTATGGCTACACCTTC,CASSPYPGTGLDYGYTF
TRBJ1-3,.,.,TRBV7-9,TGTGCCAGCAGCTTACGGTACTCTGGAAACACCATATATTTT,CASSLRYSGNTIYF
TRBJ2-3,.,.,TRBV5-1,TGCGCCAGCAGGAGACAGGCCCCAGATACGCAGTATTTT,CASRRQAPDTQYF
TRBJ2-3,TRBD1,.,TRBV7-6,TGTGCCAGCCTTTCGGGACAGGGGGATGATACGCAGTATTTT,CASLSGQGDDTQYF
TRBJ2-6,TRBD1,once,TRBV6-4,TGTGCCAGCAGTGACCTGGGACAGGGGGGATTTCGGGCCAACGTCCTGACTTTC,CASSDLGQGGFRANVLTF
TRBJ2-2,.,.,TRBV11-2,TGTGCCAGCAGCTTTCAGTCGAACACCGGGGAGCTGTTTTTT,CASSFQSNTGELFF
TRBJ1-2,.,.,TRBV9,TGTGCCAGCAGCGTAGATGGGCAGGCGTCTAACTATGGCTACACCTTC,CASSVDGQASNYGYTF
TRBJ2-7,TRBD2,.,TRBV27,TGTGCCAGCAGTTTAATGGCGGGAGCATCCTACGAGCAGTACTTC,CASSLMAGASYEQYF